Below are 11 T cell receptor beta chains sequenced from a single sample in a study of blood T cell repertoires in COVID-19. Some clones are missing from TCRdb's copy, which holds only in-frame ones; the method was immunoSEQ multiplex PCR. The table lists about 140,000 clones, 60% to 80% of them singletons. Sequenced sample: PBMCs or T cells enriched from blood (not recorded which). The source is a woman in her 50s who had recovered from COVID-19.

J is TRBJ2-3 and V is TRBV19, with no clear D. CDR1 and CDR2 from the germline V gene are LNHDA and SQIVND (reference sequence). V lost 7 bases, J lost 0 bases, and 8 bases lay in between. The CDR3 is 13 residues long. DNA of the CDR3: TGTGCCAGTACAGTCTCTAGCACAGATACGCAGTATTTT. This sequence encodes CASTVSSTDTQYF.

V usage is TRBV2 and J usage is TRBJ2-1, with TRBD2 as a possible D gene (5 bases). CDR3 size: 13 residues. In germline, CDR1 is SNHLY, CDR2 FYNNEI. The V end lost 7 bases, the J end lost 6 bases, and 13 bases lay between the germline ends. CDR3 region: CASMRARSNEQFF. The CDR3 DNA sequence: TGTGCCAGCATGAGGGCTAGGTCCAATGAGCAGTTCTTC.

The chain uses TRBV27 and TRBJ2-2; 7 bases fit TRBD2. From germline, CDR1 is MNHEY and CDR2 SMNVEV (reference sequence). The CDR3 runs to 15 residues. J was trimmed by 6 bases and V by 5 bases; bases with no gene match: 9. This CDR3 reads CASSPLGGSAGELFF. The CDR3 nucleotides read TGTGCCAGCAGTCCCCTGGGAGGGTCCGCCGGGGAGCTGTTTTTT.

This clone was counted only a few times. This chain links TRBV6-5 with TRBJ1-5; the D is unclear. CDR1 MNHEY and CDR2 SVGAGI come from the germline V gene. Trimming pared 4 bases from V and 0 bases from J, leaving 10 bases between. CDR3 size: 15 residues. The CDR3 region is CASSWSGDSNQPQHF. Written as DNA, the CDR3 is TGTGCCAGCAGTTGGTCCGGGGATAGCAATCAGCCCCAGCATTTT.

The genes are TRBV3-1 (or the pseudogene TRBV3-2) and TRBJ2-7; 9 bases agree with TRBD2. Trimming removed 6 bases from V and 4 bases from J; junction bases left unmatched: 7. The CDR3 contains 14 residues. Germline V gene data show CDR1 as LGHDT and CDR2 as YNNKEL (reference sequence). As DNA, the CDR3 is TGTGCCAGCAGACACAGCGGGGGGCGTTACGAGCAGTACTTC. Translated: CASRHSGGRYEQYF.

This sequence joins TRBV7-8 and TRBJ2-3; tentatively, D is TRBD1 (6 bases). Germline lookup yields CDR1 SGHVS and CDR2 FQNEAQ. There are 17 residues in the CDR3. V was trimmed by 0 bases and J by 5 bases, leaving 18 bases between them. The CDR3 DNA follows: TGTGCCAGCAGCTTAGCGTCCAGGGGTCCTCCCAGAGATACGCAGTATTTT. This sequence encodes CASSLASRGPPRDTQYF.

The table lists this clone with a count of one. CDR3 sequence reads: CASSPGGAPTDTQYF. In DNA form, the CDR3 reads TGCGCCAGCAGTCCCGGGGGGGCCCCCACAGATACGCAGTATTTT. This rearrangement joins TRBV5-1 to TRBJ2-3; TRBD2 matches at 8 bases. The junction had 7 bases not matched to a gene; V was cut back by 5 bases and J by 2 bases. There are 15 residues in the CDR3. Germline CDR1 is SGHRS and CDR2 is YFSETQ.

The chain is built from TRBV29-1 and TRBJ2-1; possibly TRBD1 for D (5 bases). Per the germline V gene, CDR1 is SQVTM and CDR2 is ANQGSEA. Between the trimmed V and J ends, which lost 4 bases and 3 bases, there was a span of 10 bases. The CDR3 length is 13 residues. For the CDR3, the DNA is TGCAGCGTTGCAAGGGGCAGCTACAATGAGCAGTTCTTC. Amino acids: CSVARGSYNEQFF.

The chain employs TRBV29-1 and TRBJ1-4; weak D call: TRBD1 (5 bases). The germline V and J ends were trimmed by 7 bases and 3 bases, with 12 bases remaining between them. In germline, CDR1 is SQVTM, CDR2 ANQGSEA. CDR3 length: 13 residues. For the CDR3, the DNA is TGCAGCGCTAGGGTAGGGGCTAATGAAAAACTGTTTTTT. Its translation: CSARVGANEKLFF.

This chain uses TRBV11-2 with TRBJ1-2; the D gene is possibly TRBD1 (6 bases). The CDR3 runs to 16 residues. Germline CDR1 reads SGHAT; CDR2 reads FQNNGV. The germline V and J ends were trimmed by 0 bases and 4 bases, with 15 bases remaining between them. CDR3 amino acids: CASSLDRGVGLYGYTF. CDR3 nucleotides: TGTGCCAGCAGCTTAGACAGGGGCGTCGGGCTCTATGGCTACACCTTC. The full variable domain, its missing parts supplied by reference TRBV11-2 and TRBJ1-2, is EAGVAQSPRYKIIEKRQSVAFWCNPISGHATLYWYQQILGQGPKLLIQFQNNGVVDDSQLPKDRFSAERLKGVDSTLKIQPAKLEDSAVYLCASSLDRGVGLYGYTFGSGTRLTVV.

J is TRBJ2-3 and V is TRBV7-2, with a weak D call TRBD2 (5 bases). In germline, CDR1 is SGHTA, CDR2 FQGNSA. The CDR3 is 15 amino acids. V lost 4 bases to trimming and J lost 7 bases, with 18 bases between them. The CDR3 protein is CASSSDSAYGNTQYF. The CDR3, as DNA: TGTGCCAGCAGCTCTGATAGCGCCTATGGAAATACGCAGTATTTT.